The count of the clone carrying this TCR beta chain is one. This sample was included in a study of OX40 agonist ivuxolimab in advanced cancers. This CDR3 contains 16 residues. Per the germline V gene, CDR1 is LGHNA and CDR2 is YSLEER. V gave up 4 bases and J gave up 3 bases, with 15 bases separating them. The assay was immunoSEQ multiplex PCR, and TCRdb's table has in-frame clones only and misses some. The top ten hold 2.6% of the sample, which has roughly 62,000 clones, 86% seen once. The sequenced sample was CD4+ or CD8+ T cells sorted from blood, obtained in a trial of the OX40 agonist ivuxolimab. This TCR came from an adult with an advanced solid tumor such as melanoma, head and neck, liver or kidney cancer. The rearrangement links TRBV4-3 to TRBJ2-2; D possibly corresponds to TRBD2 (7 bases). CDR3 DNA sequence: TGCGCCAGCAGCCCACTGGGGGGGGGCGACACCGGGGAGCTGTTTTTT. It translates to CASSPLGGGDTGELFF.